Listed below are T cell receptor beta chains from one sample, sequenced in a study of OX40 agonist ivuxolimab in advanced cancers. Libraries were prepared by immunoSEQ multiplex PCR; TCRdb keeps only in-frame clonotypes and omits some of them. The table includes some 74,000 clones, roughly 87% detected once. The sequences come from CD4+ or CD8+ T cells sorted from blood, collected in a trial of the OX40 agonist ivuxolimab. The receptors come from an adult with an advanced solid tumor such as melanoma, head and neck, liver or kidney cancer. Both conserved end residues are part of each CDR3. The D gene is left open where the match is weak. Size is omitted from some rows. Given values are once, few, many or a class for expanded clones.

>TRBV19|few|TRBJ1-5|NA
TGTGCCAGTAGTATAAAGTTAGGGTCACAGCCCCAGCATTTT
CASSIKLGSQPQHF
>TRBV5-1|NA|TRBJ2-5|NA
TGCGCCAGCAGCTTGGAGGGGGTGGGAGAGACCCAGTACTTC
CASSLEGVGETQYF
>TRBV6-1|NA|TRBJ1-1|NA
TGTGCCAGCAGTGTGCAGGGGACGAACACTGAAGCTTTCTTT
CASSVQGTNTEAFF
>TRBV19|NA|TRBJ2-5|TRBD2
TGTGCCAGTAGTATAAGCGGGGGGCCCCAAGAGACCCAGTACTTC
CASSISGGPQETQYF
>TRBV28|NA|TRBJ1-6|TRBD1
TGTGCCAGTCAACAGGGGGTAAATTCACCCCTCCACTTT
CASQQGVNSPLHF
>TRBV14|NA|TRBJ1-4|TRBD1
TGTGCCAGCAGTCCCGGGACAGGGCTCGAAAAACTGTTTTTT
CASSPGTGLEKLFF
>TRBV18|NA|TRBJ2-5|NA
TGTGCCAGCTCCCCCGGGACGCCCCAAGAGACCCAGTACTTC
CASSPGTPQETQYF
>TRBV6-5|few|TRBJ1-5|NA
TGTGCCAGCAGTTACTCCCAGCAGCCGAATCAGCCCCAGCATTTT
CASSYSQQPNQPQHF
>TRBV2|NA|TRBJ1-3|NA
TGTGCCAGCAGCCCGTCAGGGCGTAACACCATATATTTT
CASSPSGRNTIYF
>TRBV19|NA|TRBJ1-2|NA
TGTGCCAGTAGTGTACAGGTGGACTATGGCTACACCTTC
CASSVQVDYGYTF